The table lists the clone carrying this TCR beta chain with a few counts. This entry belongs to a study of glioma-infiltrating T cells. Germline CDR1 is SQVTM and CDR2 is ANQGSEA. The length of the CDR3 is 13 residues. The V and J ends lost 0 bases and 6 bases respectively, with 11 bases between them. Using RNA template, CDR3s of TCR alpha and beta were amplified with iRepertoire arm-PCR. One-step reverse transcription and amplification started from approximately 100-400 ng of tissue mRNA or PBMC total RNA. TCRdb fed the multiplex PCR reads into MiXCR, producing one record per CDR3 protein. Here the sample spans under 150,000 distinct CDR3 sequences, 24% being singletons.

The chain recombines TRBV29-1 with TRBJ1-1; D unclear. Sequencing input: glioma tissue, nonneoplastic brain tissue, or PBMCs (not recorded which). The origin of this receptor is a human donor with low-grade glioma or glioblastoma, undergoing nonglioma brain surgery, or in good health (not recorded which). The CDR3 coding sequence is TGCAGCGTTGAAGAGGCCCTGAGGGCTGAAGCTTTCTTT. Protein product: CSVEEALRAEAFF.